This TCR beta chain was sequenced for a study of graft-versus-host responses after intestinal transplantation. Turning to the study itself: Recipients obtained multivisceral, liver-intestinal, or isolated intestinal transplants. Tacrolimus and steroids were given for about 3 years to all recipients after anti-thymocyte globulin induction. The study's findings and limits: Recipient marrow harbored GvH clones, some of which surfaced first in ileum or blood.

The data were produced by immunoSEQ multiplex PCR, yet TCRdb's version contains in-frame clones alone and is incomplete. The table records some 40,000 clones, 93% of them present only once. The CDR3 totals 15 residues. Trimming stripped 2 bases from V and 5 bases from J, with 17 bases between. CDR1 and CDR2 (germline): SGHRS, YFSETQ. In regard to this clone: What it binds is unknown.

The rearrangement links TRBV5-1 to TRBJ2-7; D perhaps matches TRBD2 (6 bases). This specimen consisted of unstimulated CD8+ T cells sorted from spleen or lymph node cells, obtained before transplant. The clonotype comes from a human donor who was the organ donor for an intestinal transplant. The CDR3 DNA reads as TGCGCCAGCAGCTTACGGGGCTCCCCGGGGGACGAGCAGTACTTC. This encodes CASSLRGSPGDEQYF.